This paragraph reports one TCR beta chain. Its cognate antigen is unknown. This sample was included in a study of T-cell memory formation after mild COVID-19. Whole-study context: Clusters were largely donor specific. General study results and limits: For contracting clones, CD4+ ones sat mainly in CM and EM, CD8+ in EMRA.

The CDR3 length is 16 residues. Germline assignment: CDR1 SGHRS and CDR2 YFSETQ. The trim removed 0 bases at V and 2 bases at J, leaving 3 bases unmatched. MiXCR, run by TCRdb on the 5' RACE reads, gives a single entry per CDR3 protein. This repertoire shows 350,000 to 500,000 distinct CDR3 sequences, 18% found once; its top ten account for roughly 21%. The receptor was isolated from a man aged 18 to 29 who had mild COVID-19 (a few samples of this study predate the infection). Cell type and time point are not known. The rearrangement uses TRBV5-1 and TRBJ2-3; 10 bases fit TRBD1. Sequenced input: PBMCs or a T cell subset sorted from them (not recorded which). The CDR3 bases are TGCGCCAGCAGCTTGGGGACAGGGGGGGACACAGATACGCAGTATTTT. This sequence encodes CASSLGTGGDTDTQYF. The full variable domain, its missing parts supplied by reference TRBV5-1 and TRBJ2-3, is KAGVTQTPRYLIKTRGQQVTLSCSPISGHRSVSWYQQTPGQGLQFLFEYFSETQRNKGNFPGRFSGRQFSNSRSEMNVSTLELGDSALYLCASSLGTGGDTDTQYFGPGTRLTVL.